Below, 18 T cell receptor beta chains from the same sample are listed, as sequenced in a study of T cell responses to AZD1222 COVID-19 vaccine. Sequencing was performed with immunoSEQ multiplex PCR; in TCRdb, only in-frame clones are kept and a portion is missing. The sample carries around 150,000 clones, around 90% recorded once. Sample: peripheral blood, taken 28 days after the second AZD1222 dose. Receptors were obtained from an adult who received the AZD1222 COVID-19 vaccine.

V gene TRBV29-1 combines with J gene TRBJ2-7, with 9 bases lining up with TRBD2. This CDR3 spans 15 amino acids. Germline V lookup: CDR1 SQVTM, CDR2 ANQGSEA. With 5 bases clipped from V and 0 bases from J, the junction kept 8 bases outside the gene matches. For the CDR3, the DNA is TGCAGCGTTTCGCGGACTAGCGACAGCTCCTACGAGCAGTACTTC. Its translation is CSVSRTSDSSYEQYF.

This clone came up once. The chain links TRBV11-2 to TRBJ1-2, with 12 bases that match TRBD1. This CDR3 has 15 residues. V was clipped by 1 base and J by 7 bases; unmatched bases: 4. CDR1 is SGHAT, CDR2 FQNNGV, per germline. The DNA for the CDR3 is TGTGCCAGCAGCTTAGCGGGACAGGGGGCTAGTGGCTACACCTTC. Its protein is CASSLAGQGASGYTF.

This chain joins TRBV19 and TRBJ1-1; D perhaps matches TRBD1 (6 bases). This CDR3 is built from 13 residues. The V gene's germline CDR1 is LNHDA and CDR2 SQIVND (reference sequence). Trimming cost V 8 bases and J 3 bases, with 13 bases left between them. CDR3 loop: CASDGTPHTEAFF. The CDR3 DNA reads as TGTGCCAGTGACGGGACACCCCACACTGAAGCTTTCTTT.

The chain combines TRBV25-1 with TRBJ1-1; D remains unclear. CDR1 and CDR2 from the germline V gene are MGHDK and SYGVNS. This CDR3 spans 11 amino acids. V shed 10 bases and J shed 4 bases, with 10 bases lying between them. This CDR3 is CATSRATEAFF. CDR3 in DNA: TGTGCCACTAGTCGGGCCACTGAAGCTTTCTTT.

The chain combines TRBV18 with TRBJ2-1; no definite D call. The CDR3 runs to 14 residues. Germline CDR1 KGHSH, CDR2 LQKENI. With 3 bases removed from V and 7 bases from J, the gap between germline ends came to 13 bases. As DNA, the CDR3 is TGTGCCAGCTCACCGCTGACAAGGGTTAATGAGCAGTTCTTC. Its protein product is CASSPLTRVNEQFF.

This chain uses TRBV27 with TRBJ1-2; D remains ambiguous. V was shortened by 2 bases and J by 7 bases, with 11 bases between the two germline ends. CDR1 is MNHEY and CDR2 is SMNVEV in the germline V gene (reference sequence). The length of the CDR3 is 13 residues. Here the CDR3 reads CASSLGPAGGYTF. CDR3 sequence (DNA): TGTGCCAGCAGTTTAGGGCCCGCGGGTGGCTACACCTTC.

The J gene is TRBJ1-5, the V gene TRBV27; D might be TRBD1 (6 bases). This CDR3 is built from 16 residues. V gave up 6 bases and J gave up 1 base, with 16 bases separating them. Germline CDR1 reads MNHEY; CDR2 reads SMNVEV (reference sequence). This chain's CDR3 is CASSRTSGGSNQPQHF. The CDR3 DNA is TGTGCCAGCAGCCGAACGTCCGGGGGCAGCAATCAGCCCCAGCATTTT.

The CDR3 DNA reads TGTGCCAGCAGCTTAGTCGTTATCCAGGGGGCAGATTCACCCCTCCACTTT. Its protein is CASSLVVIQGADSPLHF. The chain uses TRBV7-2 and TRBJ1-6; TRBD1 agrees at 8 bases. This CDR3 has 17 amino acids. Germline values: CDR1 SGHTA, CDR2 FQGNSA. The junction had 10 bases not matched to a gene; V was cut back by 1 base and J by 8 bases.

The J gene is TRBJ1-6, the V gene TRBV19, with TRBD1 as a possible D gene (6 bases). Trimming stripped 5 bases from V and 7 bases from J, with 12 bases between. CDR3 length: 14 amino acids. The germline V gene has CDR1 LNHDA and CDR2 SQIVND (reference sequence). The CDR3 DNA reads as TGTGCCAGTAGTCCCGCCAGGGGCAATTCACCCCTCCACTTT. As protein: CASSPARGNSPLHF.

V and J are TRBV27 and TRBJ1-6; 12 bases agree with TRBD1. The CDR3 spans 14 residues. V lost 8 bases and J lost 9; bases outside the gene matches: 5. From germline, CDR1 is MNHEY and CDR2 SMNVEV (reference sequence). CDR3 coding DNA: TGTGCCAGCGGGACAGGGGGCAATACTTCACCCCTCCACTTT. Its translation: CASGTGGNTSPLHF.

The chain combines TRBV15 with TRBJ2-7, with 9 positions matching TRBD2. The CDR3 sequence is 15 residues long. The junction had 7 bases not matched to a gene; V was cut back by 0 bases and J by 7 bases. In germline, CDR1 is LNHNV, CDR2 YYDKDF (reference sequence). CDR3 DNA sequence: TGTGCCACCAGCAGAGAGACTAGCGGACTCCGGGAGCAGTACTTC. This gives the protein CATSRETSGLREQYF.

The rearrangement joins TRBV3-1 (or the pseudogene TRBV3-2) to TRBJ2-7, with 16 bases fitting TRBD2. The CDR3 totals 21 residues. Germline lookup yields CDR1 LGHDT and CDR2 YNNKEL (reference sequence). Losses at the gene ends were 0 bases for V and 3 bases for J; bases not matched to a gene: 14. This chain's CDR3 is CASSQEGGLAGGNRPIYEQYF. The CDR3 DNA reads TGTGCCAGCAGCCAAGAGGGGGGACTAGCGGGAGGGAATCGCCCTATCTACGAGCAGTACTTC.

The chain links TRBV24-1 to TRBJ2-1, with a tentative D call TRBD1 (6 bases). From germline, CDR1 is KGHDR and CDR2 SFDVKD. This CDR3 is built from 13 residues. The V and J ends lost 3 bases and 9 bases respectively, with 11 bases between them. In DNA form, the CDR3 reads TGTGCCACCAGTGATGTACAGGGCGGTGAGCAGTTCTTC. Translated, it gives CATSDVQGGEQFF.

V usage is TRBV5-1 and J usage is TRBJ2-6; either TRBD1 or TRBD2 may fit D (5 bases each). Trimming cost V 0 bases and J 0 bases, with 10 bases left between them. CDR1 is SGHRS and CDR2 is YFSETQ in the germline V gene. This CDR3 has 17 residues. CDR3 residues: CASSLGDGTSGANVLTF. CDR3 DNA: TGCGCCAGCAGCTTGGGGGACGGAACCTCTGGGGCCAACGTCCTGACTTTC. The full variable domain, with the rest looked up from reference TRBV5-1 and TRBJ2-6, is KAGVTQTPRYLIKTRGQQVTLSCSPISGHRSVSWYQQTPGQGLQFLFEYFSETQRNKGNFPGRFSGRQFSNSRSEMNVSTLELGDSALYLCASSLGDGTSGANVLTFGAGSRLTVL.

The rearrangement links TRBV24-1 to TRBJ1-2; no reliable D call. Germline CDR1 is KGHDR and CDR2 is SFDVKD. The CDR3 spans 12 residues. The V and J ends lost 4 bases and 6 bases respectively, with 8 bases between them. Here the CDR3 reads CATSDRVDGYTF. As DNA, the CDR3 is TGTGCCACCAGTGACCGGGTGGATGGCTACACCTTC.

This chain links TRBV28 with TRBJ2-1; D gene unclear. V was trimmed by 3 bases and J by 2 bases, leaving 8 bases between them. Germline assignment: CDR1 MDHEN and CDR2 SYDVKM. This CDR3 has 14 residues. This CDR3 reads CASSFVLPYNEQFF. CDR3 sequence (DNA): TGTGCCAGCAGTTTTGTGTTGCCCTACAATGAGCAGTTCTTC.

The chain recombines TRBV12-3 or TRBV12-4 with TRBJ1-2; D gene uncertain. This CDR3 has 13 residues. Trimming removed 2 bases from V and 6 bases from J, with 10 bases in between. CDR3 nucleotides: TGTGCCAGCAGTTTACGAGGAGGTGATGGCTACACCTTC. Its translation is CASSLRGGDGYTF.

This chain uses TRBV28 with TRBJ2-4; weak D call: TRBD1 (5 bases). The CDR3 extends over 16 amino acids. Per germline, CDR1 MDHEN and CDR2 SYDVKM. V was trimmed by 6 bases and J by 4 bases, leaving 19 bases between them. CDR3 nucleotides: TGTGCCAGCAGCCAAGTAGGGGCGCGGTTTAAAAACATTCAGTACTTC. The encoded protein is CASSQVGARFKNIQYF.